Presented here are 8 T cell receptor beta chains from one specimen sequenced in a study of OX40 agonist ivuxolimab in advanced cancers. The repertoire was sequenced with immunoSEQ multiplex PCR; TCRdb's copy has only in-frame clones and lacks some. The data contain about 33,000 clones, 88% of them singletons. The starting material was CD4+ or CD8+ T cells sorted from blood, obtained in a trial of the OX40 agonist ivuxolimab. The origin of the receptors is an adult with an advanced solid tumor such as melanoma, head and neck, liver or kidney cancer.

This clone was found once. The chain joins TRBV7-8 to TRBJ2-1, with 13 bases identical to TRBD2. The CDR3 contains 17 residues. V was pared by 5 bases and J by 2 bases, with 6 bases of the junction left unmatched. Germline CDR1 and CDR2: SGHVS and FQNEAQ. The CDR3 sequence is CASSIGTSGGAYNEQFF. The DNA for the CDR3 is TGTGCCAGCAGCATCGGAACTAGCGGGGGGGCCTACAATGAGCAGTTCTTC.

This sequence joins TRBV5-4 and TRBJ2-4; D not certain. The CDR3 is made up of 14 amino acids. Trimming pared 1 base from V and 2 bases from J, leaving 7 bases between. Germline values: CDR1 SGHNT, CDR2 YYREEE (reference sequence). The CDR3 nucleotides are TGTGCCAGCAGCTTGTGGCGGTCCAAAAACATTCAGTACTTC. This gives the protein CASSLWRSKNIQYF.

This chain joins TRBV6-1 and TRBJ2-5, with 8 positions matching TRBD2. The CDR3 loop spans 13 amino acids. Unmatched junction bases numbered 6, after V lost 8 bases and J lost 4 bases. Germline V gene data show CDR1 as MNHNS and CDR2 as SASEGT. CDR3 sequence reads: CASYGGVGETQYF. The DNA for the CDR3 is TGTGCCAGCTACGGGGGGGTGGGAGAGACCCAGTACTTC.

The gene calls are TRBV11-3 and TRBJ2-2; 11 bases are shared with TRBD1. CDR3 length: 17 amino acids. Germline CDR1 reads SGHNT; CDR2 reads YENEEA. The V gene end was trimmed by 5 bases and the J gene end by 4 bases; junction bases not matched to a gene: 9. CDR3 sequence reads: CASSQRWGQGGTGELFF. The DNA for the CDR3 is TGTGCCAGCAGCCAGCGTTGGGGACAGGGGGGCACCGGGGAGCTGTTTTTT.

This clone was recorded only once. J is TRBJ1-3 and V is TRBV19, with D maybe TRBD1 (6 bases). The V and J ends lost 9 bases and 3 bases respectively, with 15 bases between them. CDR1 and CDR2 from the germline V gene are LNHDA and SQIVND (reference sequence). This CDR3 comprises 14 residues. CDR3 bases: TGTGCCAGCCGTCTACAGGGACTTGGAAACACCATATATTTT. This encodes CASRLQGLGNTIYF.

The CDR3 DNA is TGTGCCAGCAGCCGGGCGAGGGAAGCTTTCTTT. Residues: CASSRAREAFF. J is TRBJ1-1 and V is TRBV5-4; D gene uncertain. The V gene's germline CDR1 is SGHNT and CDR2 YYREEE (reference sequence). The CDR3 spans 11 residues. Deletions cut 4 bases from V and 8 bases from J, with 9 bases between. Looking up the rest from reference TRBV5-4 and TRBJ1-1 gives the full variable domain: ETGVTQSPTHLIKTRGQQVTLRCSSQSGHNTVSWYQQALGQGPQFIFQYYREEENGRGNFPPRFSGLQFPNYSSELNVNALELDDSALYLCASSRAREAFFGQGTRLTVV.

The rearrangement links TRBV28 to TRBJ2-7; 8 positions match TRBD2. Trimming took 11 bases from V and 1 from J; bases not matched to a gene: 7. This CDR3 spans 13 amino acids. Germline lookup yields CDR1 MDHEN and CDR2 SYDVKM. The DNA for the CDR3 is TGTGCCCGCCGAACTAGCGGTTCCTACGAGCAGTACTTC. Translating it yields CARRTSGSYEQYF.

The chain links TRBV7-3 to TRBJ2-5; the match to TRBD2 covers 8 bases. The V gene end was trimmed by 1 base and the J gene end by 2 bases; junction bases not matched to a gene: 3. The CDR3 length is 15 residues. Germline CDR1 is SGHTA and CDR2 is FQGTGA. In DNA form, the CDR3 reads TGTGCCAGCAGCTTAAACGGGAGGGGACAAGAGACCCAGTACTTC. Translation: CASSLNGRGQETQYF.